The present T cell receptor beta chain was sequenced within a study of response to subunit inactivated influenza vaccine. Notes on the study in general: Authors proposed each seasonal influenza vaccination draws in few new T cells.

For this clonotype: Its antigen remains unidentified.

V dropped 2 bases and J dropped 6 bases, with 17 bases sitting between them. The CDR3 length is 17 residues. The germline gives CDR1 SGHVS, CDR2 FNYEAQ. A single record per CDR3 protein comes from TCRdb applying MiXCR to the RT-PCR reads. Here the sample spans 500,000 or so distinct CDR3 sequences, about 17% being singletons. The TCR comes from a man between 50 and 69 years old who received an inactivated influenza vaccine. The V and J genes are TRBV7-6 and TRBJ1-6, with D possibly being TRBD1 (6 bases). Sequenced here: CD4+ T cells sorted from PBMCs, sampled roughly 24 months after vaccination. The CDR3 sequence: CASSLTPGAVGNSPLHF. Written as DNA, the CDR3 is TGTGCCAGCAGCTTAACGCCGGGGGCGGTTGGTAATTCACCCCTCCACTTT.